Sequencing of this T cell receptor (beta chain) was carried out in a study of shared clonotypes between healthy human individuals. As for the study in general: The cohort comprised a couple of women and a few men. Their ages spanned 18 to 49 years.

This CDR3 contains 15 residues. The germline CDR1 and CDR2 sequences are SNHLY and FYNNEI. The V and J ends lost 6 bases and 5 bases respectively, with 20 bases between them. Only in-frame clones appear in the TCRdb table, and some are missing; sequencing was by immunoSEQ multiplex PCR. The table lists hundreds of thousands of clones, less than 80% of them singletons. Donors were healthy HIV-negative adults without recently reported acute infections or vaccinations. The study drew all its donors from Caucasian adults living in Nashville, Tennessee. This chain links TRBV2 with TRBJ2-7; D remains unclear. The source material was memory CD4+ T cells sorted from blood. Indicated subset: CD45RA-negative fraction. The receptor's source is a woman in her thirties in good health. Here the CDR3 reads CASRNYTFPLDEQYF. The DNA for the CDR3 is TGTGCCAGCAGGAATTACACGTTCCCCTTGGACGAGCAGTACTTC. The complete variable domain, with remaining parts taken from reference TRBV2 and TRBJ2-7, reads EPEVTQTPSHQVTQMGQEVILRCVPISNHLYFYWYRQILGQKVEFLVSFYNNEISEKSEIFDDQFSVERPDGSNFTLKIRSTKLEDSAMYFCASRNYTFPLDEQYFGPGTRLTVT.